This is a list of T cell receptor beta chains from one sample in a study of T cell changes during pregnancy in multiple sclerosis. Clones were read by immunoSEQ multiplex PCR, and TCRdb kept only the in-frame ones, dropping some. The data show 36,000 or so clones, 88% seen once. The material sequenced was CD4+ T cells from peripheral blood mononuclear cells, taken in the first trimester of pregnancy. These receptors came from a female donor with multiple sclerosis, enrolled in a pregnancy study. Both conserved end residues are part of each CDR3. Each record gives: J gene, V gene, CDR3 protein.

J gene: TRBJ2-5
V gene: TRBV7-3
CDR3 protein: CASSLGDRVKRETQYF

J gene: TRBJ1-4
V gene: TRBV18
CDR3 protein: CASSLRGTNEKLFF

J gene: TRBJ2-1
V gene: TRBV6-6
CDR3 protein: CASSPNWPGSDEQFF

J gene: TRBJ2-4
V gene: TRBV5-1
CDR3 protein: CASSSLATSTLPKNIQYF

J gene: TRBJ2-5
V gene: TRBV7-2
CDR3 protein: CASSSVTGRETQYF

J gene: TRBJ2-7
V gene: TRBV5-4
CDR3 protein: CASSLDAFGEQYF

J gene: TRBJ2-7
V gene: TRBV18
CDR3 protein: CASSPTDNYEQYF

J gene: TRBJ2-5
V gene: TRBV5-1
CDR3 protein: CASSLVGMQETQYF

J gene: TRBJ2-1
V gene: TRBV7-3
CDR3 protein: CASSPLAGSYNEQFF

J gene: TRBJ2-7
V gene: TRBV6-1
CDR3 protein: CASSEETGAYEQYF

J gene: TRBJ1-2
V gene: TRBV7-9
CDR3 protein: CASSPDSPMLGYTF

J gene: TRBJ1-3
V gene: TRBV5-1
CDR3 protein: CASSSGQINSGNTIYF

J gene: TRBJ2-2
V gene: TRBV5-1
CDR3 protein: CASSSPGLNTGELFF

J gene: TRBJ1-4
V gene: TRBV4-2
CDR3 protein: CASSQVAGYEKLFF

J gene: TRBJ2-3
V gene: TRBV19
CDR3 protein: CASKVASTDTQYF

J gene: TRBJ2-7
V gene: TRBV28
CDR3 protein: CASTQWTGGLRSSEQYF

J gene: TRBJ2-7
V gene: TRBV11-2
CDR3 protein: CASSRMTSGAAYEQYF

J gene: TRBJ2-7
V gene: TRBV18
CDR3 protein: CASSPEPGLGKYEQYF

J gene: TRBJ2-7
V gene: TRBV6-5
CDR3 protein: CASSPTPGGGQYF

J gene: TRBJ2-7
V gene: TRBV7-9
CDR3 protein: CASSLPVPYEQYF

J gene: TRBJ2-3
V gene: TRBV6-1
CDR3 protein: CASSEVLLAGPTTDTQYF

J gene: TRBJ1-2
V gene: TRBV5-4
CDR3 protein: CASSLAWDRANYGYTF